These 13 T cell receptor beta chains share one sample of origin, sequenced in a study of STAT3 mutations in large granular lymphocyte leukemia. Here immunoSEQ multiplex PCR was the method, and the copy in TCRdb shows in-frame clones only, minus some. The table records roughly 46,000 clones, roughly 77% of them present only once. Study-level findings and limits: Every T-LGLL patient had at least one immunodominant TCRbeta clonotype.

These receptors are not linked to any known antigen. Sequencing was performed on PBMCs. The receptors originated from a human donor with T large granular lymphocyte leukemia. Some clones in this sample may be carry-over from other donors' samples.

As DNA, the CDR3 is TGTGCCAGCAGCTTGGCGTGGTCAGGTGAAAAACTGTTTTTT. It is translated as CASSLAWSGEKLFF. This sequence joins TRBV5-8 and TRBJ1-4, with D hard to call. The germline V gene has CDR1 SGHTS and CDR2 YDEGEE. Between the trimmed V and J ends, which lost 0 bases and 7 bases, there was a span of 10 bases. This CDR3 has 14 amino acids.

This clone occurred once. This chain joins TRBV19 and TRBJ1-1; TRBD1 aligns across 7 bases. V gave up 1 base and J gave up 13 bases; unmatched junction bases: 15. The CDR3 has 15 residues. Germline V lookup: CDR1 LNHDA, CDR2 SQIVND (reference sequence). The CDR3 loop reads CASSIGGTALGKHFF. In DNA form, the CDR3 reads TGTGCCAGTAGTATAGGAGGGACAGCCCTTGGTAAGCATTTCTTT.

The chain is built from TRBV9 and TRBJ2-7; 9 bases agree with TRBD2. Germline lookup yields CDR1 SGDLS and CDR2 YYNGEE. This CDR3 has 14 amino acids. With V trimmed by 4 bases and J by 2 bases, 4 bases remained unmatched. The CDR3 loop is CASSRGTSTYEQYF. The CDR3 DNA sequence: TGTGCCAGCAGCCGTGGGACTAGCACCTACGAGCAGTACTTC.

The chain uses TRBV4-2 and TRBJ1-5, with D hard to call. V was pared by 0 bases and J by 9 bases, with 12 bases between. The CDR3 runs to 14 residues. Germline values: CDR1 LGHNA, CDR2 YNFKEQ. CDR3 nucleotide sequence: TGTGCCAGCAGCCAAGATCGTACGACATCGCCCCAGCATTTT. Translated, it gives CASSQDRTTSPQHF.

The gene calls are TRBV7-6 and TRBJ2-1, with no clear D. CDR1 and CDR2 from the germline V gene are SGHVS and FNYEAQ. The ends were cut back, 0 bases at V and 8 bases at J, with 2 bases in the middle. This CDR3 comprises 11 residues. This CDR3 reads CASSLADEQFF. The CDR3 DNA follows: TGTGCCAGCAGCTTAGCCGATGAGCAGTTCTTC.

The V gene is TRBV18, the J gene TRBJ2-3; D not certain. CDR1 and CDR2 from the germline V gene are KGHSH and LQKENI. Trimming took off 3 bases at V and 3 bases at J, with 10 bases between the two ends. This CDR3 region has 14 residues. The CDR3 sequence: CASSPRSETDTQYF. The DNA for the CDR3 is TGTGCCAGCTCACCTCGTTCAGAAACAGATACGCAGTATTTT.

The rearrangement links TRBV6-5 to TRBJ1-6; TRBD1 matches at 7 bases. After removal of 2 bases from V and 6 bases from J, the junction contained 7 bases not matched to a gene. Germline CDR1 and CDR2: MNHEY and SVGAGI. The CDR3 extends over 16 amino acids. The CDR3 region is CASSYAATGSNSPLHF. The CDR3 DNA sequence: TGTGCCAGCAGTTACGCTGCGACAGGGAGTAATTCACCCCTCCACTTT.

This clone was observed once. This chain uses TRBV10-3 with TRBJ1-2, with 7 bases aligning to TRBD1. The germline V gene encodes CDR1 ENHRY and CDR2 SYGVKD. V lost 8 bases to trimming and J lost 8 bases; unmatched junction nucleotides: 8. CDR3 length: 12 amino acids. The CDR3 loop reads CAIGKGAHGYTF. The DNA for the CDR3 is TGTGCCATCGGAAAGGGGGCGCACGGCTACACCTTC.

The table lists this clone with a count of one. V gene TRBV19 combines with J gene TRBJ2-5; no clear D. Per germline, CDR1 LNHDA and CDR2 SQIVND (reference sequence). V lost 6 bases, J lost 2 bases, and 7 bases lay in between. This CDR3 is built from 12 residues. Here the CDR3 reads CASRDGQETQYF. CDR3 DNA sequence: TGTGCCAGTAGAGATGGACAAGAGACCCAGTACTTC.

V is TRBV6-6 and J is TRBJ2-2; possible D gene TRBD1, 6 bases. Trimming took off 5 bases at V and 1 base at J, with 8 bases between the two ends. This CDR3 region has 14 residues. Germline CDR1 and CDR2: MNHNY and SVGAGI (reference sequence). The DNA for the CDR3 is TGTGCCAGCAGTCGGGGACAGAACACCGGGGAGCTGTTTTTT. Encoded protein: CASSRGQNTGELFF.

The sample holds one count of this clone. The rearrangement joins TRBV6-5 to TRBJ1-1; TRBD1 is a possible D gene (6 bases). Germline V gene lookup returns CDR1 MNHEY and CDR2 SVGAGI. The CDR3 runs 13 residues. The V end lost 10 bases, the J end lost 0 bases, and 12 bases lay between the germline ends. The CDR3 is CATLDRVNTEAFF. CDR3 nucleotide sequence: TGTGCCACCTTGGACAGAGTGAACACTGAAGCTTTCTTT.

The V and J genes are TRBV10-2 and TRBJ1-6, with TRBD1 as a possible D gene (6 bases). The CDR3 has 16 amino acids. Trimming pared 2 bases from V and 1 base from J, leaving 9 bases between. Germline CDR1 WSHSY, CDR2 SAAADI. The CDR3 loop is CASSERTESYNSPLHF. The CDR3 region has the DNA TGCGCCAGCAGTGAGAGGACAGAATCCTATAATTCACCCCTCCACTTT.

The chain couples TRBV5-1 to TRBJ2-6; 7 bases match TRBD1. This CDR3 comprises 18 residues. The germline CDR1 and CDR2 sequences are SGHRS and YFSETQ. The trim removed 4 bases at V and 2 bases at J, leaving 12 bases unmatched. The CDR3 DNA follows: TGCGCCAGCAGCACTAGACAGGGCGGTTGGGCTGGGGCCAACGTCCTGACTTTC. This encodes CASSTRQGGWAGANVLTF.